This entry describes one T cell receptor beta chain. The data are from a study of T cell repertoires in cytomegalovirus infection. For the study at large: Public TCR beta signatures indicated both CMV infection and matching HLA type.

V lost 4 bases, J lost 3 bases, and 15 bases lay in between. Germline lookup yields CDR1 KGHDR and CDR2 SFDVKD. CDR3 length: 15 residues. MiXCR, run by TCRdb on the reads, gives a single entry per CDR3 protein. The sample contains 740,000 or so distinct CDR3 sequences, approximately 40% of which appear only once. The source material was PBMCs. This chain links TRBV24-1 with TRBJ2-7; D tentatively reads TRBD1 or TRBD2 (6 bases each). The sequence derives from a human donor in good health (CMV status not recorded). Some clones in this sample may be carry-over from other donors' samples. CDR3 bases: TGTGCCACCAGTGACTCCACAGGGACTTACTACGAGCAGTACTTC. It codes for CATSDSTGTYYEQYF.